This is a list of T cell receptor beta chains from one sample in a study of blood T cell repertoires in COVID-19. Assay: immunoSEQ multiplex PCR; the TCRdb copy retains only in-frame clones and omits some. The profile covers 45,000 to 55,000 clones, with roughly 83% appearing a single time and roughly 5% taken by the ten largest. Sequenced material: peripheral blood. All receptors derive from a human donor in a cohort sampled during active COVID-19. The conserved cysteine and the conserved F or W are not part of the CDR3 here. Size values are once, few and many counts, or a class for expanded clones, and some rows have none.

clone_size v_call cdr3_aa
NA TRBV9 ASSVGGSGGNTIY
NA TRBV11-1 ASSLTGFEQY
NA TRBV19 ASSRGQGYNEQY
NA TRBV5-6 ASSLVGFGTAAGANVLT
NA TRBV25-1 ASSTQGVGTEAF
NA TRBV4-3 ASSQDRRETQY
NA TRBV7-9 ASSLGSVTDTQY
NA TRBV6-2/TRBV6-3 ASSYSKGAESDTQY
NA TRBV10-3 AIEDSRGAGNTIY
NA TRBV3-1/TRBV3-2 ASSHRGQNYGYT
NA TRBV6-2/TRBV6-3 ASSHRTEAF
NA TRBV10-1 ASRGWTGEKLDEQY
NA TRBV12-3/TRBV12-4 ASSLQVSNEQF
NA TRBV4-2 ASSQGVGLAANTDTQY
NA TRBV7-2 ASSSGQSGIIQY
NA TRBV6-2/TRBV6-3 ASSYLAGGIKVLRDTQY
NA TRBV4-3 ASSQERGNEKLF
NA TRBV28 ASRAALGVGGDEQF
NA TRBV11-2 ASSSRGSGYT
NA TRBV5-1 ASSYVTGSDSPLH
NA TRBV9 ASSSRGYT
NA TRBV5-6 ASSLSWTGGPRTDTQY
few TRBV7-2 ASKSGGANTGELF
NA TRBV9 ASSVGDSGYT
NA TRBV3-1/TRBV3-2 ASSQMAGVRSGYT
NA TRBV6-5 ASSYSRTDSMDTQY
NA TRBV6-2/TRBV6-3 ASSSGTGSSPLH
NA TRBV30 AWQGMQGIATYGYT
NA TRBV27 ASRTSGGAGELF
NA TRBV6-5 ASSQQGPGNTIY
NA TRBV7-2 ASSLVGGGAVSEQF
NA TRBV5-4 ASSRLADNEQF
NA TRBV5-1 ASSLGQGAPSGANVLT
NA TRBV7-2 ASSFFLRAPNTEAF